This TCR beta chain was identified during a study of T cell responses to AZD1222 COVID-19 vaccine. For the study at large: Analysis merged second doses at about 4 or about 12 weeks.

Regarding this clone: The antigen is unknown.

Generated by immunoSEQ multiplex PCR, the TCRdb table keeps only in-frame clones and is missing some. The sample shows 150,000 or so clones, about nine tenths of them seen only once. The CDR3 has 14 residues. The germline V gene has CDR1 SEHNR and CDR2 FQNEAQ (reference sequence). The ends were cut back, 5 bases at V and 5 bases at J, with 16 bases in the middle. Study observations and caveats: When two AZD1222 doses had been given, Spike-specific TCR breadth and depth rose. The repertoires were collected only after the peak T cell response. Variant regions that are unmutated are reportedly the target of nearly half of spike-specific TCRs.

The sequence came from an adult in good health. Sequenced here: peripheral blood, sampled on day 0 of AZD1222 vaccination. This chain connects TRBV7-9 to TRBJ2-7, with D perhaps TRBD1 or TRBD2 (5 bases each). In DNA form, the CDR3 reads TGTGCCAGCAGCGAGTACTCGGGGACGGACGAGCAGTACTTC. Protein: CASSEYSGTDEQYF.